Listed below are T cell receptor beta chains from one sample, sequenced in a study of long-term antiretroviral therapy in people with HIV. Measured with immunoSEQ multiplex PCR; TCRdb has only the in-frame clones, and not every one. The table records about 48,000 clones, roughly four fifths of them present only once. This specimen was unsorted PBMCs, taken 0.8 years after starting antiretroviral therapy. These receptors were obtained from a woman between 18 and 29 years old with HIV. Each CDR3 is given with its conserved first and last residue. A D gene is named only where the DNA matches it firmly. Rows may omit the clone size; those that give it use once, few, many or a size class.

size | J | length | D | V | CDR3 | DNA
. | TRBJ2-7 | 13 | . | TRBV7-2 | CASSLAGVVEQYF | TGTGCCAGCAGCTTAGCCGGGGTGGTCGAGCAGTACTTC
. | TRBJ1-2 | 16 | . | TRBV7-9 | CASSSPASILDYGYTF | TGTGCCAGCAGCTCCCCCGCCTCGATTTTGGACTATGGCTACACCTTC
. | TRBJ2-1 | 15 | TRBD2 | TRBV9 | CASSVSGSAYNEQFF | TGTGCCAGCAGCGTTAGCGGGAGCGCCTACAATGAGCAGTTCTTC
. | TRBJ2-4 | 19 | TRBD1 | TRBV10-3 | CAISSMTGDGAEAKNIQYF | TGTGCCATCAGTTCCATGACAGGGGACGGGGCTGAGGCCAAAAACATTCAGTACTTC
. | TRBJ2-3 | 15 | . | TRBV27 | CASSLGRVSTDTQYF | TGTGCCAGCAGCTTAGGTAGGGTATCCACAGATACGCAGTATTTT
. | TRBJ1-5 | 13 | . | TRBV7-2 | CASSLSGMGGGYF | TGTGCCAGCAGCTTGTCTGGGATGGGAGGTGGATATTTT
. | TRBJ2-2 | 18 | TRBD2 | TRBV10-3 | CAISEGAEREAGTGELFF | TGTGCCATCAGTGAGGGGGCGGAGCGGGAGGCCGGGACCGGGGAGCTGTTTTTT
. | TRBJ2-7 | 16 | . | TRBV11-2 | CASSLSAGTVVLEQYF | TGTGCCAGCAGCTTAAGTGCCGGGACCGTGGTTTTGGAGCAGTACTTC
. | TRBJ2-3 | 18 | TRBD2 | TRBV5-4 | CASSLGLAGTPSTDTQYF | TGTGCCAGCAGCTTAGGACTAGCGGGAACCCCTAGCACAGATACGCAGTATTTT
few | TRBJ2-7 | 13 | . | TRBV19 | CASSITAWDEQYF | TGTGCCAGTAGTATAACCGCCTGGGACGAGCAGTACTTC
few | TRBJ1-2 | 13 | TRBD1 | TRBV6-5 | CASSYLDRGGYTF | TGTGCCAGCAGTTACCTGGACAGGGGTGGCTACACCTTC
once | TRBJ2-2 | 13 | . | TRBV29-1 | CSVSGAGAGELFF | TGCAGCGTCTCCGGGGCAGGGGCCGGGGAGCTGTTTTTT
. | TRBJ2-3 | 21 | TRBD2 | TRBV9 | CASSAQILGLAGGSSTDTQYF | TGTGCCAGCAGCGCGCAGATTTTGGGACTAGCGGGAGGGTCTAGCACAGATACGCAGTATTTT
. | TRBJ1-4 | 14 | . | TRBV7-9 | CASSLDRVNEKLFF | TGTGCCAGCAGCTTAGACAGGGTGAATGAAAAACTGTTTTTT
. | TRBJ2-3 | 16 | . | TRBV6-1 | CASSAAGLVVTDTQYF | TGTGCCAGCAGTGCCGCGGGCCTCGTAGTAACAGATACGCAGTATTTT
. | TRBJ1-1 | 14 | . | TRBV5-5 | CASSSNSPNTEAFF | TGTGCCAGCAGCTCGAATTCCCCGAACACTGAAGCTTTCTTT
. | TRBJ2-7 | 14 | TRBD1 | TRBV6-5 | CASTMTGSSYEQYF | TGTGCCAGCACCATGACAGGGAGCTCCTACGAGCAGTACTTC
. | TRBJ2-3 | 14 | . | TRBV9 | CASSVGTSTDTQYF | TGTGCCAGCAGCGTAGGGACTAGCACAGATACGCAGTATTTT
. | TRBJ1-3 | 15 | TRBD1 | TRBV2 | CARNVQGARGNTIYF | TGTGCCAGAAATGTACAGGGGGCTAGAGGAAACACCATATATTTT
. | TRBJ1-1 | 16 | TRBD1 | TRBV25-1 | CASSARQGKGNTEAFF | TGTGCCAGCAGTGCGCGACAGGGTAAAGGGAACACTGAAGCTTTCTTT
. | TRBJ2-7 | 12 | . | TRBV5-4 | CASSPDRHEQYF | TGTGCCAGCAGCCCCGACCGACACGAGCAGTACTTC
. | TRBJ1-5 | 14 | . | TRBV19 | CASSIGDSNQPQHF | TGTGCCAGTAGTATAGGTGACAGTAATCAGCCCCAGCATTTT
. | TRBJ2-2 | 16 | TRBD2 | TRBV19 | CASTFGGGLNTGELFF | TGTGCCAGTACCTTCGGGGGGGGGCTGAACACCGGGGAGCTGTTTTTT
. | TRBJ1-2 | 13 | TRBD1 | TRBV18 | CASSPTGDYGYTF | TGTGCCAGCTCACCGACAGGGGACTATGGCTACACCTTC
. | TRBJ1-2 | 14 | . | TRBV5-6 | CASSLAQGARGYTF | TGTGCCAGCAGCTTAGCACAGGGCGCGAGAGGCTACACCTTC
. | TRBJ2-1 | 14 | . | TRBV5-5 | CASSWGMGADEQFF | TGTGCCAGCAGCTGGGGAATGGGGGCCGATGAGCAGTTCTTC
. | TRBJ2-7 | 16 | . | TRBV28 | CASSFPPRDRVYEQYF | TGTGCCAGCAGTTTCCCCCCGCGGGACAGAGTCTACGAGCAGTACTTC
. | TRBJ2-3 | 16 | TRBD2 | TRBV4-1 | CASSRGLAEITDTQYF | TGCGCCAGCAGCCGGGGACTAGCGGAGATCACAGATACGCAGTATTTT
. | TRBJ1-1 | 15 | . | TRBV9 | CASSIGGRVDTEAFF | TGTGCCAGCAGCATCGGTGGCAGGGTGGACACTGAAGCTTTCTTT